This T cell receptor beta chain emerged from a study of siplizumab effects on memory and regulatory T cells (dated by TCRdb to between 2018 and 2021). Context from the whole study: The study looked at the effect of siplizumab, an anti-CD2 antibody, on alloreactive T-cell subsets in allogeneic mixed lymphocyte reactions made from human PBMCs.

The cysteine opens and the phenylalanine closes a CDR3 of 13 amino acids. The CDR3 DNA has 39 bases and is translated from base 1. The junction shows trimming of 5 bases on V and 2 bases on J, plus 9 bases between the germline ends. From a lookup of the germline V gene, CDR1 and CDR2 are SGHVS and FQNEAQ. Findings and caveats that apply to the study as a whole: Roughly 75-96% of proliferating CD4+ or CD8+ clones could not be assigned a naive or memory phenotype. Unstimulated naive T cells appeared more diverse than memory T cells, and naive cells seemed to contribute substantially to the alloresponse. Among mappable alloreactive CD4+ clones, an average Treg-derived fraction of over 60% was observed with siplizumab, compared with 25% to 30% in control reactions. Because sequences below about 10^-5 frequency were poorly captured, only a minor fraction of alloreactive clones could be mapped to unstimulated subsets. The cumulative frequency of alloreactive sequences traceable to unstimulated CD4+ memory T cells was significantly reduced by siplizumab. Whether proliferating Tregs from siplizumab cultures actually had suppressive function was not functionally confirmed.

Library method: the immunoSEQ multiplex PCR assay. Some 100,000 TCR templates per sample were assayed by the deep sequencing platform. Genomic DNA extracted from sorted T cells was used for TCRbeta CDR3 sequencing. The authors' analysis ran thus. The R programming language was used for the clonal analysis of the TCRbeta CDR3 data. Alloreactive CD4+ and CD8+ clones were identified by comparing unstimulated samples to CFSE-low samples taken after the reaction. Regulatory or non-regulatory origin was assigned to alloreactive CD4+ clones by matching of sequences to sorted unstimulated Treg and non-Treg repertoires. The table comes from immuneACCESS by way of TCRdb, which keeps in-frame sequences with V and J called. Part of the clones is missing from these tables; in studies checked, under half for an unresolved V gene and the rest for unknown reasons. That table supplies the V and J calls and clone size; D and trimming were determined from the DNA. For this sample there are tens of thousands of clones; approximately 94% appear just once. The top ten constitute 5.5% to 7.5% of the sample.

As for this clone: There is no known antigen for this receptor. The input lacks base qualities; no much larger clone sits a single base away.

TCRbeta CDR3 sequencing was performed on sorted unstimulated T cells and on proliferating T cells recovered from mixed lymphocyte reactions. Fresh whole blood from ten HLA-typed healthy donors was used as the source from which PBMCs were isolated. In this chain, TRBV7-8 is recombined with TRBJ1-2; the D gene identity is not certain. The sequence came from a human donor in good health. The sample was CD8+ T cells sorted from blood. In nucleotide form, the sequence is TGTGCCAGCAGCGAGGGTCGGAACTATGGCTACACCTTC. Translated, this is CASSEGRNYGYTF. The variable domain in full, with residues beyond the CDR3 obtained from the reference TRBV7-8 and TRBJ1-2 genes, is GAGVSQSPRYKVAKRGQDVALRCDPISGHVSLFWYQQALGQGPEFLTYFQNEAQLDKSGLPSDRFFAERPEGSVSTLKIQRTQQEDSAVYLCASSEGRNYGYTFGSGTRLTVV.